This T cell receptor (beta chain) stems from a study of cytomegalovirus exposure and HLA in healthy donors. Germline V lookup: CDR1 SQVTM, CDR2 ANQGSEA. V gave up 6 bases and J gave up 9 bases; unmatched junction bases: 7. This CDR3 spans 12 amino acids. Sequencing used immunoSEQ multiplex PCR; TCRdb keeps in-frame clones, though not all of them. This table has about 250,000 clones, roughly 89% appearing once. The source material was PBMCs. This receptor was obtained from a man aged 18-30 years in good health and CMV-seronegative. The chain has TRBV29-1 and TRBJ2-1; 8 nucleotides align to TRBD2. The CDR3 DNA reads as TGCAGCGTCAGGACTAGCTCTACTGAGCAGTTCTTC. Protein product: CSVRTSSTEQFF.